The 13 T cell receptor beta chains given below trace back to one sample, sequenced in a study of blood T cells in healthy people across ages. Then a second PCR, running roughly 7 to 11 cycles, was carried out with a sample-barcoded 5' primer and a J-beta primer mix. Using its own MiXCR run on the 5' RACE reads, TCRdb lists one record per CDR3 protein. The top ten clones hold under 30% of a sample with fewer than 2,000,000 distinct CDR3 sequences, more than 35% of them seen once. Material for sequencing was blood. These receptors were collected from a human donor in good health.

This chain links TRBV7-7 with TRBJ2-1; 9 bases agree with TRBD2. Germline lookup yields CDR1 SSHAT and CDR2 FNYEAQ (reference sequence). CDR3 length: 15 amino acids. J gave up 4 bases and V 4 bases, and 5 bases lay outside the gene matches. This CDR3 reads CASSSGGGGYNEQFF. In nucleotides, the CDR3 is TGTGCCAGCAGCTCCGGCGGGGGGGGGTACAATGAGCAGTTCTTC.

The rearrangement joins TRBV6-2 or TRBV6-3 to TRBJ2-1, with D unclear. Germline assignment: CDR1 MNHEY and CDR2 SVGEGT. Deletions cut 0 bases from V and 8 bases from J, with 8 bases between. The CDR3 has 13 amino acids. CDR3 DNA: TGTGCCAGCAGTTACTCGTTTGGCGATGAGCAGTTCTTC. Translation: CASSYSFGDEQFF.

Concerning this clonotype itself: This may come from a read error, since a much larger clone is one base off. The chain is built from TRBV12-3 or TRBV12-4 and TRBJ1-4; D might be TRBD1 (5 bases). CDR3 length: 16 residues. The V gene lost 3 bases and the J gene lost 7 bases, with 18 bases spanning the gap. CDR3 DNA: TGTGCCAGCAGTTTTGGGGCGGGTCGGATTAGTGAAAAACTGTTTTTT. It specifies CASSFGAGRISEKLFF.

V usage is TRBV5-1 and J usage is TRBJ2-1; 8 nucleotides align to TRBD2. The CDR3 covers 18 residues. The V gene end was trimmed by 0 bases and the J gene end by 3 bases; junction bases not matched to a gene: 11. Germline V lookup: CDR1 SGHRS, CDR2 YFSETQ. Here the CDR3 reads CASSLASGGDLNYNEQFF. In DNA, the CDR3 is TGCGCCAGCAGCTTGGCAAGCGGGGGCGATTTAAACTACAATGAGCAGTTCTTC.

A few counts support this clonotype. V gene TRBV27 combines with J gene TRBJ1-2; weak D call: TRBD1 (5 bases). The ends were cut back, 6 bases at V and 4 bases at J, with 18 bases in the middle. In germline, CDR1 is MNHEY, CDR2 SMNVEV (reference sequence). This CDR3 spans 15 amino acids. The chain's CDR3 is CASSPGGVGGYGYTF. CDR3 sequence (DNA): TGTGCCAGCAGCCCAGGAGGGGTAGGTGGCTATGGCTACACCTTC.

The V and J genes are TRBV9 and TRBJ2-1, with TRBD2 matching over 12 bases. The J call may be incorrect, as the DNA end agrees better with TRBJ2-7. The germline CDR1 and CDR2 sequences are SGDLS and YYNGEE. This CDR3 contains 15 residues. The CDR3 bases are TGTGCCAGCAGCGTGACACTAGCGGGGGGAAATGAGCAGTACTTC. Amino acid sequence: CASSVTLAGGNEQYF.

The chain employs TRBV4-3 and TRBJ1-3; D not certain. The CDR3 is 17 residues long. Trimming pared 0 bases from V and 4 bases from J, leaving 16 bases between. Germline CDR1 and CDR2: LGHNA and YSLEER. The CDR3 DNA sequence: TGCGCCAGCAGCCAAGATCATTTGTGGCAGACAGGAAACACCATATATTTT. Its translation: CASSQDHLWQTGNTIYF.

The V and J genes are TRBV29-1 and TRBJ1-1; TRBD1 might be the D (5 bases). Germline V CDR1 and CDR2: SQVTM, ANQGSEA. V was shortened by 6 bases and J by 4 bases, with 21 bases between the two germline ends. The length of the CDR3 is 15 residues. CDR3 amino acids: CSVPGARAGGTEAFF. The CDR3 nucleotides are TGCAGCGTCCCTGGCGCTAGGGCGGGGGGCACTGAAGCTTTCTTT.

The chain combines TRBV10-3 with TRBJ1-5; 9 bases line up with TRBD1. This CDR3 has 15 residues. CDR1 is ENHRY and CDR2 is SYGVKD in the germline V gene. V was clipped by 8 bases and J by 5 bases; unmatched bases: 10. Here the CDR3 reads CAIGPGDRAYQPQHF. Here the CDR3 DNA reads TGTGCCATCGGCCCCGGGGACAGGGCCTATCAGCCCCAGCATTTT.

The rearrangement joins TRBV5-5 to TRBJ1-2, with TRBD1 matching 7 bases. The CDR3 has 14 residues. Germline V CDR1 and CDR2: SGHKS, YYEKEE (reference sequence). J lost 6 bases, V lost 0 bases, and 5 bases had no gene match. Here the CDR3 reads CASSLVGTADGYTF. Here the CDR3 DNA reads TGTGCCAGCAGCTTGGTAGGGACAGCAGATGGCTACACCTTC.

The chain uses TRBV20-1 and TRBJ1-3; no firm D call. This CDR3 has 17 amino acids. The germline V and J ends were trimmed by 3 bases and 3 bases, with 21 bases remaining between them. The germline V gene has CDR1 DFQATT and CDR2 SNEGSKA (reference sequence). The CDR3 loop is CSASLNWGGDDGNTIYF. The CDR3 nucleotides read TGCAGTGCTAGCCTTAACTGGGGAGGAGATGATGGAAACACCATATATTTT.

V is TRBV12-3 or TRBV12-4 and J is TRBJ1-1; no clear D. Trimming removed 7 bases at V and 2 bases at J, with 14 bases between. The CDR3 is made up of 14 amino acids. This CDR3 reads CASTPWSLNTEAFF. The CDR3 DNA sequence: TGTGCCAGCACTCCATGGAGCCTAAACACTGAAGCTTTCTTT.

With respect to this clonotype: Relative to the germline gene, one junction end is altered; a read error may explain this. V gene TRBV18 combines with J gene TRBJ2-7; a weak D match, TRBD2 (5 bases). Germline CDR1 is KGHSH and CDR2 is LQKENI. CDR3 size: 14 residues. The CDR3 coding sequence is TGTGCCGGCTCATCGAGAGAGGGCGAATACGAGCAGTACTTC. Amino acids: CAGSSREGEYEQYF.